These T cell receptor beta chains were read from a single sample in a study of cytomegalovirus exposure and HLA in healthy donors. Libraries were prepared by immunoSEQ multiplex PCR; TCRdb keeps only in-frame clonotypes and omits some of them. Of some 350,000 clones in the sample, approximately 86% were seen once. Sequenced input: PBMCs. The receptors originated from a woman aged 25 to 39 in good health and CMV-seropositive. CDR3s include the opening cysteine and the closing phenylalanine or tryptophan. A D gene is named only where the DNA matches it firmly. Some rows have no size entry. The others give once, few or many, or a class for an expanded clone.

V gene	D gene	J gene	clone size	CDR3 DNA	CDR3 protein
TRBV11-2	TRBD1	TRBJ1-5	-	TGTGCCAGCAGACAGGGGAAAGACCAGCCCCAGCATTTT	CASRQGKDQPQHF
TRBV5-6	-	TRBJ2-3	-	TGTGCCAGCAGCTCCGAAAGCACAGATACGCAGTATTTT	CASSSESTDTQYF
TRBV27	-	TRBJ2-7	-	TGTGCCAGCACGGACGGGTACGAGCAGTACTTC	CASTDGYEQYF
TRBV27	-	TRBJ1-1	-	TGTGCCAGCAGCCCTCGCCTTGGGCTGAACACTGAAGCTTTCTTT	CASSPRLGLNTEAFF
TRBV7-9	-	TRBJ2-7	-	TGTGCCAGCAGCCTAGAGGCTAGCGCATCCTACGAGCAGTACTTC	CASSLEASASYEQYF
TRBV5-4	-	TRBJ1-2	-	TGTGCCAGCAGCTTGGGAGGGGATAACTATGGCTACACCTTC	CASSLGGDNYGYTF
TRBV9	-	TRBJ1-2	-	TGTGCCAGCAGCGGGGACATCTATGGCTACACCTTC	CASSGDIYGYTF
TRBV13	TRBD2	TRBJ2-3	-	TGTGCCAGCAGCCTCACATTAGCGGGGGGCACAGATACGCAGTATTTT	CASSLTLAGGTDTQYF
TRBV11-2	-	TRBJ1-2	few	TGTGCCAGCAGCTTAGAAGGGACAATGGGAGGCTACACCTTC	CASSLEGTMGGYTF
TRBV9	-	TRBJ1-3	-	TGTGCCACCCACCAGTTGGGACACGATCACTCTGGAAACACCATATATTTT	CATHQLGHDHSGNTIYF
TRBV7-3	-	TRBJ1-1	-	TGTGCCAGCAGCATACCGACCCGGGGATACTGGAACACTGAAGCTTTCTTT	CASSIPTRGYWNTEAFF
TRBV7-7	-	TRBJ1-2	-	TGTGCCAGCAGCTGTGCAACACGAAATGTCCGCTATGGCTACACCTTC	CASSCATRNVRYGYTF
TRBV4-1	-	TRBJ2-7	-	TGCGCCAGCAGCCAAGAGGGACTGGCGAATTCCGAGCAGTACTTC	CASSQEGLANSEQYF
TRBV19	TRBD2	TRBJ2-5	-	TGTGCCAGCGCAAGCGGGAGTGGATTAGAGACCCAGTACTTC	CASASGSGLETQYF
TRBV9	TRBD1	TRBJ2-7	-	TGTGCCAGCAGCAAAAGCGGGACAGGGTACCGGTGGGAGCAGTACTTC	CASSKSGTGYRWEQYF
TRBV2	-	TRBJ1-4	-	TGTGCCACCCATTTCGAGCTTACTAATGAAAAACTGTTTTTT	CATHFELTNEKLFF
TRBV2	TRBD2	TRBJ2-1	once	TGTGCCAGCAGTGAGGCTAGCGGGATGGGGGATATTGAGCAGTTCTTC	CASSEASGMGDIEQFF
TRBV27	-	TRBJ2-2	-	TGTGCCAGCAGTTTGGGCGTTCGCGGCACCGGGGAGCTGTTTTTT	CASSLGVRGTGELFF
TRBV9	-	TRBJ1-1	-	TGTGCCAGCAGCACGCTTTTGAACACTGAAGCTTTCTTT	CASSTLLNTEAFF
TRBV2	-	TRBJ1-5	-	TGTGCCAGCAGCCCCGGGTCAAGCAATCAGCCCCAGCATTTT	CASSPGSSNQPQHF
TRBV19	-	TRBJ1-2	-	TGTGCCAGTAGCCTGTTAGTAAGGACAGATGGCTACACCTTC	CASSLLVRTDGYTF
TRBV5-1	-	TRBJ1-6	once	TGCGCCAGCAGCTGGAAGTCAGTACAGATTAATTCACCCCTCCACTTT	CASSWKSVQINSPLHF
TRBV27	TRBD2	TRBJ2-1	-	TGTGCCAGCAGTTTAAGGGTCGGGACTAGTACCAATGAGCAGTTCTTC	CASSLRVGTSTNEQFF
TRBV7-5	-	TRBJ2-7	-	TGTGTCAGAAGCTTAGTTGGGACAGGGGAAAGGGTCTACGAGCAGTACTTC	CVRSLVGTGERVYEQYF
TRBV29-1	-	TRBJ2-2	-	TGCAGCGCCCGGACGCTGAAAGACACCGGGGAGCTGTTTTTT	CSARTLKDTGELFF
TRBV28	-	TRBJ1-2	-	TGTGCCAGCAGAGCGGGGAGTCATGGCTACACCTTC	CASRAGSHGYTF
TRBV28	-	TRBJ1-5	-	TGTGCCAGCTCGGACGGCCATAGCAATCAGCCCCAGCATTTT	CASSDGHSNQPQHF
TRBV6-6	-	TRBJ2-1	-	TGTGCCAGCAGCCTTCAGGGCAATGAGCAGTTCTTC	CASSLQGNEQFF
TRBV18	-	TRBJ1-1	few	TGTGCCAGCTCACCGCCGTACGTGAACACTGAAGCTTTCTTT	CASSPPYVNTEAFF
TRBV28	-	TRBJ2-7	-	TGTGCCAGCAGCCGCTACGAGCAGTACTTC	CASSRYEQYF
TRBV29-1	-	TRBJ1-6	-	TGCAGCGTTGCGTTGAGCGGGGAAGAGTCACTAAATTCACCCCTCCACTTT	CSVALSGEESLNSPLHF
TRBV6-6	-	TRBJ2-1	-	TGTGCCAGCAGTTACGCCGCGGCTACGGGCAATGAGCAGTTCTTC	CASSYAAATGNEQFF
TRBV11-1	-	TRBJ1-1	-	TGTGCCAGCAGCTTTTCCCTGGGCACTGAAGCTTTCTTT	CASSFSLGTEAFF
TRBV29-1	TRBD2	TRBJ2-5	-	TGCAGCGTCGGAGCGGGAGGGTTTGCGGAGACCCAGTACTTC	CSVGAGGFAETQYF
TRBV30	TRBD1	TRBJ2-4	-	TGTGCCTGGATGGGGTCCGAGACAGGGGTACTAGCCAAAAACATTCAGTACTTC	CAWMGSETGVLAKNIQYF
TRBV27	-	TRBJ1-5	-	TGTGCCAGCAGGTTTTCGGGAGGGGATCAGCCCCAGCATTTT	CASRFSGGDQPQHF
TRBV27	-	TRBJ1-5	-	TGTGCCAGCACCATGGATGGCAATCAGCCCCAGCATTTT	CASTMDGNQPQHF
TRBV5-4	TRBD2	TRBJ2-1	-	TGTGCCAGCAGTGGCAGCGGGAGGTCCTACAATGAGCAGTTCTTC	CASSGSGRSYNEQFF
TRBV4-1	TRBD1	TRBJ1-5	-	TGCGCCAGCAGCCAAGAACCGGGACAGTTTAGCAATCAGCCCCAGCATTTT	CASSQEPGQFSNQPQHF
TRBV14	-	TRBJ2-2	-	TGTGCCAGCAGCAAGCGACAGCTCCAGGAGCTGTTTTTT	CASSKRQLQELFF
TRBV11-2	-	TRBJ2-7	-	TGTGCCAGCAGTCATGGTAGTGGGTACGAGCAGTACTTC	CASSHGSGYEQYF
TRBV7-2	-	TRBJ2-1	-	TGTGCCAGCAGCATCGGGTTGTTAGGCACCTACAATGAGCAGTTCTTC	CASSIGLLGTYNEQFF
TRBV9	TRBD1	TRBJ1-2	-	TGTGCCAGCAGCGCAGACAGGGCTGGACGTGGCTACACCTTC	CASSADRAGRGYTF
TRBV4-1	-	TRBJ1-5	few	TGCGCCAGCAGCCAAGTAGGCAGGGACGCCAATCAGCCCCAGCATTTT	CASSQVGRDANQPQHF
TRBV5-8	-	TRBJ2-5	-	TGTGCCAGCAGCTTCGGGACCACGAAAGAGACCCAGTACTTC	CASSFGTTKETQYF
TRBV4-3	TRBD1	TRBJ1-2	-	TGCGCCAGCAGCCCCAGACAGGGCGTTAAGGATGGCTACACCTTC	CASSPRQGVKDGYTF
TRBV29-1	-	TRBJ2-1	-	TGCAGCGTTGAAGCAGAAGTCTCATACAATGAGCAGTTCTTC	CSVEAEVSYNEQFF
TRBV5-1	-	TRBJ1-5	-	TGCGCCAGCAGCTCTGGGGGGAATCAGCCCCAGCATTTT	CASSSGGNQPQHF
TRBV30	-	TRBJ1-2	-	TGTGCCGAGTCTCAGGGGAGATTGGGCATTGGCTATGGCTACACCTTC	CAESQGRLGIGYGYTF
TRBV15	-	TRBJ1-2	-	TGTGCCACCAGCTCACCCGAGGTGGGGTTTTGGGATGGCTACACCTTC	CATSSPEVGFWDGYTF
TRBV11-2	-	TRBJ1-1	once	TGTGCCAGCAGCTTAGGGGCAGGGGTTACGAACACTGAAGCTTTCTTT	CASSLGAGVTNTEAFF